This entry describes one TCR beta chain. This clonotype was observed at least ten times. Its specific antigen is unknown. No per-base quality is available; no much larger clone lies one base away. This entry comes from a study of T cells after yellow fever vaccination (dated by TCRdb to 2018 to 2020). The study in broad terms: The SMART-Seq v4 Ultra Low Input RNA kit was used to prepare libraries from fractions with low cell numbers. To follow T-cell clones before and after primary and booster YFV17D yellow fever vaccination, bulk TCR alpha and beta repertoires were sequenced over time. Blood was collected at multiple timepoints before and after primary and secondary immunization, and bulk PBMC replicates and cell subsets were isolated. Two healthy male donors made up the cohort, one aged 18 to 30 years and the other aged 30 to 40 years.

The sample's treatment or condition label is to be understood as: live attenuated yellow fever vaccine strain. At each blood-draw timepoint, two biological replicates of bulk PBMCs were obtained. PBMCs were isolated from peripheral blood using a standard Ficoll-Paque protocol. RNA was extracted with TriZol from bulk PBMCs, CD4 and CD8 fractions, and dextramer-positive and dextramer-negative fractions. At the junction V is shortened by 0 bases and J by 0 bases; bases outside the gene matches: 4. Per the germline V gene, LGHNA is the CDR1 and YSLEER is the CDR2. From its cysteine to its phenylalanine, the CDR3 spans 18 amino acids. Only the CDR3 region is kept as DNA, spanning 54 bases read in frame from base 1. TCR cDNA was made using 5'RACE template switching, a step that added a universal primer site and unique molecular identifiers. Priming for cDNA synthesis came from both the TCR alpha and TCR beta constant segments. Library amplification involved two PCR steps, and the second step added sample barcodes and sequencing adapters. Libraries were sequenced on Illumina HiSeq 2500 (2x100 bp) or NovaSeq (2x150 bp). The source study handled its data this way. Demultiplexing of reads and collapsing into UMI consensus sequences were performed with MIGEC, and V(D)J alignment was carried out with MiXCR. Vaccine-responding clonotypes were identified with edgeR using replicate PBMC samples, with FDR below 0.01 and a log2 fold change above 5 up to day 15 being required. CD4 or CD8 identity was assigned to each bulk clonotype according to whether the clonotype was present at higher abundance in the sequenced CD4 repertoire or the sequenced CD8 repertoire. TCRdb's own reprocessing of the public reads used fastp at Q25 and MiXCR and kept productive beta chains. Entries are consolidated by CDR3 protein sequence, retaining the most common genes and DNA. V and J calls and clone size were set by TCRdb, not the authors. In this sample the table shows 300,000 to 400,000 distinct CDR3 sequences, 8.5% to 10% of which occur a single time. The biggest ten clones account for about a sixth of the sample.

Broad study findings and their caveats: After the booster, most clones that had expanded after primary vaccination were detected again (almost 97% of CD4 and 88% of CD8), suggesting broad maintenance of memory. Compared with the primary T-cell response, the secondary T-cell response was weaker but faster, peaking on day 5 rather than day 15. Because the study included only two donors, the extent to which the findings can be generalized is limited. Because abundant contaminating clonotypes from the bulk population could be contained in FACS-sorted repertoires, computational filtering was required. A small fraction of clonotypes appeared in both the CD4 and CD8 compartments, likely as a result of convergent recombination.

The clonotype comes from a man younger than 30 who received the YFV17D yellow fever vaccine. The specimen was PBMCs, collected on the day of the first yellow fever vaccination. This chain joins TRBV4-3 to TRBJ2-6, and 8 junction bases match TRBD2. The DNA sequence is TGCGCCAGCAGCCAAGAGGTAGCGGGGAGCTCTGGGGCCAACGTCCTGACTTTC. This yields the protein CASSQEVAGSSGANVLTF.